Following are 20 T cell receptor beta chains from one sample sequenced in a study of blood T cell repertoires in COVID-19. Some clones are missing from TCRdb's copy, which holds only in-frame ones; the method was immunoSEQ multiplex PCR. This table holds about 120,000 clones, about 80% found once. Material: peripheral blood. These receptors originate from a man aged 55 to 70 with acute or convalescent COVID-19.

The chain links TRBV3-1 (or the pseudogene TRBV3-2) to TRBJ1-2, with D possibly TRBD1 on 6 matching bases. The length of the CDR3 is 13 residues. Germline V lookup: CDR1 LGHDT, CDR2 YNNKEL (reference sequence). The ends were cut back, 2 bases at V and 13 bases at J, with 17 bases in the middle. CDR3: CASSQPGVSGFTF. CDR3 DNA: TGTGCCAGCAGCCAACCAGGGGTTAGTGGATTCACCTTC.

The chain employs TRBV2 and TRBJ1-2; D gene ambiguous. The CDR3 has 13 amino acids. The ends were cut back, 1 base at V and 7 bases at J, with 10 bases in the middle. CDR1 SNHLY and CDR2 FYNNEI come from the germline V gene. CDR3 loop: CASSEVRDGGYTF. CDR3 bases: TGTGCCAGCAGTGAAGTGAGGGATGGTGGCTACACCTTC.

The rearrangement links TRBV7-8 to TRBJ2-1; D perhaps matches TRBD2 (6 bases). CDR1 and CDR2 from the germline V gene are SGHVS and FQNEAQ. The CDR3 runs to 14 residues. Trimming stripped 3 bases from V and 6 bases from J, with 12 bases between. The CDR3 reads CASSLRDWTNEQFF. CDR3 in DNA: TGTGCCAGCAGCTTGAGGGACTGGACCAATGAGCAGTTCTTC.

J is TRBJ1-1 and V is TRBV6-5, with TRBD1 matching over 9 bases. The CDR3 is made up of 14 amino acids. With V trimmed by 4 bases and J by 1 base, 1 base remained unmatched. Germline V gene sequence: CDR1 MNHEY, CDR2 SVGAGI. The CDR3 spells CASSWTGENTEAFF. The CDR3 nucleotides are TGTGCCAGCAGTTGGACAGGGGAGAACACTGAAGCTTTCTTT.

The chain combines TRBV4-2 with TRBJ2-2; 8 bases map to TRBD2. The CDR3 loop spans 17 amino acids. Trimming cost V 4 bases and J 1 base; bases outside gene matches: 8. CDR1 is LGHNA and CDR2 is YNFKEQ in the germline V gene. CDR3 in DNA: TGTGCCAGCAGCCCCCAAGTCGCGGGAGGGAACACCGGGGAGCTGTTTTTT. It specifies CASSPQVAGGNTGELFF.

In DNA form, the CDR3 reads TGCGCCAGCAGCATAAGGGGTCAAAACACCGGGGAGCTGTTTTTT. It translates to CASSIRGQNTGELFF. The chain carries TRBV5-1 and TRBJ2-2; maybe TRBD1 (5 bases). The germline gives CDR1 SGHRS, CDR2 YFSETQ. This CDR3 is 15 amino acids long. V lost 4 bases to trimming and J lost 2 bases, with 12 bases between them.

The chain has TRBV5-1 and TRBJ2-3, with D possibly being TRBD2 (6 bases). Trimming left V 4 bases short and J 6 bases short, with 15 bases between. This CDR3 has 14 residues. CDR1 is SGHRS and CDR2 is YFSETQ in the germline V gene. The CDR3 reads CASSTRGAGDTQYF. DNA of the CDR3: TGCGCCAGCAGCACCCGCGGGGCGGGGGATACGCAGTATTTT.

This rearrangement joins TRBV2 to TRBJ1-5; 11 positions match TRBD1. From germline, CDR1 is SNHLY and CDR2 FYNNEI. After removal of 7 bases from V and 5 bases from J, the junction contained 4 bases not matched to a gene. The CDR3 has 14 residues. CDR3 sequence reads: CASTRTGGYQPQHF. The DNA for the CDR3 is TGTGCCAGCACGCGGACAGGGGGCTATCAGCCCCAGCATTTT.

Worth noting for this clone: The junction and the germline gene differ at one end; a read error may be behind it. The CDR3 here is CASREGLAGLYYEQYF. The DNA of the CDR3 is TGTGCCAGCAGGGAAGGACTAGCGGGACTGTACTACGAGCAGTACTTC. The genes are TRBV2 and TRBJ2-7; 12 bases are shared with TRBD2. The V gene's germline CDR1 is SNHLY and CDR2 FYNNEI. CDR3 length: 16 amino acids.

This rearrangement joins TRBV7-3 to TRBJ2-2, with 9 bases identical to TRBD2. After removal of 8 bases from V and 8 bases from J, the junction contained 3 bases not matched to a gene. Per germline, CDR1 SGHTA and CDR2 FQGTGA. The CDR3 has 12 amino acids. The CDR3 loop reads CASGGREGELFF. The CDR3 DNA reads TGTGCCAGCGGCGGGAGGGAGGGGGAGCTGTTTTTT.

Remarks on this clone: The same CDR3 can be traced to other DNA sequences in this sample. The CDR3 reads CASSPQGEETQYF. The CDR3 DNA is TGTGCCAGCTCACCACAGGGGGAAGAGACCCAGTACTTC. V gene TRBV18 combines with J gene TRBJ2-5, with D possibly matching TRBD1 (6 bases). Per germline, CDR1 KGHSH and CDR2 LQKENI. This CDR3 contains 13 residues. Trimming removed 1 base at V and 3 bases at J, with 6 bases between.

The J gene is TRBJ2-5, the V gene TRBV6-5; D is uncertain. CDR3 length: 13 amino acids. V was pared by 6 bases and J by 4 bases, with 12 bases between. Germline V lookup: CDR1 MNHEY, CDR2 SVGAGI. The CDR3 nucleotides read TGTGCCAGCAGCCGAGCTAACCGAGAGACCCAGTACTTC. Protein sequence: CASSRANRETQYF.

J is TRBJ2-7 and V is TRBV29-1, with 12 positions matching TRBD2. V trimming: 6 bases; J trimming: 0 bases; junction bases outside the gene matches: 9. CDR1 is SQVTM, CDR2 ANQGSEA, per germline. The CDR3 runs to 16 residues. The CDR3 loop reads CSVLGLAGRPSYEQYF. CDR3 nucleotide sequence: TGCAGCGTGCTCGGACTAGCGGGACGTCCCTCCTACGAGCAGTACTTC.

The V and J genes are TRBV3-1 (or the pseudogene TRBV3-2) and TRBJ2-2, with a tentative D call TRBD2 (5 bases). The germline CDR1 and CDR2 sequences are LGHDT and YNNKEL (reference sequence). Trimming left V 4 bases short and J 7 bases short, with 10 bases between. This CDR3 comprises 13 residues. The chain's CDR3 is CASSRTAVGELFF. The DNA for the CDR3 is TGTGCCAGCAGCCGCACAGCGGTCGGGGAGCTGTTTTTT.

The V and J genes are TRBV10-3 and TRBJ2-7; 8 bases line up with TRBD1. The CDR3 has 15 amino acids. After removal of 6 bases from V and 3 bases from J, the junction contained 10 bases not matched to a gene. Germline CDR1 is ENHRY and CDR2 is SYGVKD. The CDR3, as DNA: TGTGCCATCAGCGGGCGACAGGGGCCCAACTACGAGCAGTACTTC. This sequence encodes CAISGRQGPNYEQYF.

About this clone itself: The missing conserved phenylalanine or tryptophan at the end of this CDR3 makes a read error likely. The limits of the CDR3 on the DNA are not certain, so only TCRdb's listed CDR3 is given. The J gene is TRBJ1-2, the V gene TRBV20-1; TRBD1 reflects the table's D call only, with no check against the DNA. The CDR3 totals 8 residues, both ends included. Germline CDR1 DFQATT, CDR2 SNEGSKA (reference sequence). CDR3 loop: CSAEIQGN.

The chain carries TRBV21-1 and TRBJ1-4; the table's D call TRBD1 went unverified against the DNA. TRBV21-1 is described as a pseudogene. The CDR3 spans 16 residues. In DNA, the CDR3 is TGTGCCAGCAGCATCCCCCACCCCCGACAGGGTGAAAAACTGTTTTTT. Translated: CASSIPHPRQGEKLFF.

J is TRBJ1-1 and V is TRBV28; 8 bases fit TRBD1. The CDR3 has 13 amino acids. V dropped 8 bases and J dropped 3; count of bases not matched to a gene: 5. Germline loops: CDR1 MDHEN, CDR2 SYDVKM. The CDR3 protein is CASFQGAYTEAFF. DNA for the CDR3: TGTGCCAGCTTTCAGGGGGCTTACACTGAAGCTTTCTTT.

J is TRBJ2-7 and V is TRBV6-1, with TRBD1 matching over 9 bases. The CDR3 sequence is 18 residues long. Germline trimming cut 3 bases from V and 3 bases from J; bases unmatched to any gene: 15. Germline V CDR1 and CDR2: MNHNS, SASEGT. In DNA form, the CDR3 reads TGTGCCAGCAGTGATTCCCTTGTGGGGACAGGGTTTGACTACGAGCAGTACTTC. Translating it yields CASSDSLVGTGFDYEQYF.

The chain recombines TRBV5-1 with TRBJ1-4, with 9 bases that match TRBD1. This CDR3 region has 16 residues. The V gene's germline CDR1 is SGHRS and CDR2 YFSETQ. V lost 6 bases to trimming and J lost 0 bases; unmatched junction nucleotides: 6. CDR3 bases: TGCGCCAGCAACGGGACAGGGAAATCAACTAATGAAAAACTGTTTTTT. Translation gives CASNGTGKSTNEKLFF.